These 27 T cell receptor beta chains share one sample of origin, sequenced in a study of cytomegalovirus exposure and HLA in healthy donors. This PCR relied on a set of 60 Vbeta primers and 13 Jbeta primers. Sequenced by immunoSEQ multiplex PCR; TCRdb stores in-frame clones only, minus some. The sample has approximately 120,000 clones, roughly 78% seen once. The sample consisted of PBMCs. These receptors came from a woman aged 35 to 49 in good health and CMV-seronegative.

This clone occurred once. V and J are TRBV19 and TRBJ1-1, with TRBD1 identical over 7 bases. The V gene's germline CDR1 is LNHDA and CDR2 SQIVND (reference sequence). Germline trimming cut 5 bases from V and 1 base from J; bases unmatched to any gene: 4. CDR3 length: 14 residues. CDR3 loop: CASSSGTENTEAFF. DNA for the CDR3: TGTGCCAGTAGTTCCGGGACAGAGAACACTGAAGCTTTCTTT.

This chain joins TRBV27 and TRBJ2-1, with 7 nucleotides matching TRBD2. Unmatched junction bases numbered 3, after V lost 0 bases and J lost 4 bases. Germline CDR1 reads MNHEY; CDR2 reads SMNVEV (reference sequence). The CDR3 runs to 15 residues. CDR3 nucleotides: TGTGCCAGCAGTTTATCGGCTAGCGGATACAATGAGCAGTTCTTC. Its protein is CASSLSASGYNEQFF.

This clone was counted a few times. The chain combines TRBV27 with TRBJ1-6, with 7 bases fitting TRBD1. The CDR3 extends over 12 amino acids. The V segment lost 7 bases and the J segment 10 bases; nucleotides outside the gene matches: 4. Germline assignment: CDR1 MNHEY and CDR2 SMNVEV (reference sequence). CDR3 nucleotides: TGTGCCAGCACAGGAGGGGGCTCACCCCTCCACTTT. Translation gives CASTGGGSPLHF.

The CDR3 DNA reads TGTGCCAGCAGTTTTCGGTTATTAACAGATACGCAGTATTTT. It translates to CASSFRLLTDTQYF. J is TRBJ2-3 and V is TRBV25-1; D is uncertain. V was trimmed by 5 bases and J by 3 bases, leaving 12 bases between them. There are 14 residues in the CDR3. Germline assignment: CDR1 MGHDK and CDR2 SYGVNS.

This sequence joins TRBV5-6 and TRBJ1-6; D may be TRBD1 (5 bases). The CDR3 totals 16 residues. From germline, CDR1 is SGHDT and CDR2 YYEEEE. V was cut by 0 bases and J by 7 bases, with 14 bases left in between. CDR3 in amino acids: CASSLEIRGLNSPLHF. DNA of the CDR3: TGTGCCAGCAGCTTGGAGATTAGGGGACTGAATTCACCCCTCCACTTT.

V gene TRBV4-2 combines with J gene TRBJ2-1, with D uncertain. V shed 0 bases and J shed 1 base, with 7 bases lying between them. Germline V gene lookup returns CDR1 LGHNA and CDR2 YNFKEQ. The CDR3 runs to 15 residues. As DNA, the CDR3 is TGTGCCAGCAGCCAAGATGGCGGATCCTACAATGAGCAGTTCTTC. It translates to CASSQDGGSYNEQFF.

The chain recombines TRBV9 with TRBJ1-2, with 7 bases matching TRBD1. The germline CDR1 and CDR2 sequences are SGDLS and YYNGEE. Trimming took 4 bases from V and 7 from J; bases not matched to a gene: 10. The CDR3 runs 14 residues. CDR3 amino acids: CASSPIQGSPGYTF. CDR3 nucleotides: TGTGCCAGCAGCCCTATACAGGGGTCCCCTGGCTACACCTTC.

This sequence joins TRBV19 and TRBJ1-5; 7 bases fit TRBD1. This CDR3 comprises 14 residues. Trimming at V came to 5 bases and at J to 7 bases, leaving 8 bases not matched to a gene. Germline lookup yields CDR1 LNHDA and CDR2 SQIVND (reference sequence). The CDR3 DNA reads TGTGCCAGTAGTGGAACAGGGGTACGCCAGCCCCAGCATTTT. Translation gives CASSGTGVRQPQHF.

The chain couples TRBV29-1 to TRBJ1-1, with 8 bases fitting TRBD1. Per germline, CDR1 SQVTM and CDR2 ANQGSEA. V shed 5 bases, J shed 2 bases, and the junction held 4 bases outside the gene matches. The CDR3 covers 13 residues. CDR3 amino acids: CSVLRGLNTEAFF. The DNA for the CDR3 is TGCAGCGTTCTCAGGGGGCTAAACACTGAAGCTTTCTTT.

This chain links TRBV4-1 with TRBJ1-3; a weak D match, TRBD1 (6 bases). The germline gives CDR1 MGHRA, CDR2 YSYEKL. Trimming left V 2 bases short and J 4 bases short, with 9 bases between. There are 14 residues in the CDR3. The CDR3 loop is CASSQRTDGNTIYF. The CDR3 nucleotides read TGCGCCAGCAGCCAACGGACAGACGGAAACACCATATATTTT.

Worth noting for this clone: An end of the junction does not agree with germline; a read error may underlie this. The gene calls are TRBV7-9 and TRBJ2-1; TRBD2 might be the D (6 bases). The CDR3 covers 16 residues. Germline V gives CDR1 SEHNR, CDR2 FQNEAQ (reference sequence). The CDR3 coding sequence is TGTTCCAGCAGCCCCTCTGGCGGGGAGTCCTACAATGAGCAGTTCTTC. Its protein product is CSSSPSGGESYNEQFF. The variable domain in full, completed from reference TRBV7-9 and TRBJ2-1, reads DTGVSQNPRHKITKRGQNVTFRCDPISEHNRLYWYRQTLGQGPEFLTYFQNEAQLEKSRLLSDRFSAERPKGSFSTLEIQRTEQGDSAMYLCSSSPSGGESYNEQFFGPGTRLTVL.

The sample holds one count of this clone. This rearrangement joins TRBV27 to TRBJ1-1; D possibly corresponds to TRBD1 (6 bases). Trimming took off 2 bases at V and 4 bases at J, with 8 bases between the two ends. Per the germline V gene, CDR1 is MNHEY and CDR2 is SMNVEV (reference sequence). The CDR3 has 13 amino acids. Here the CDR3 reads CASSLSRGTEAFF. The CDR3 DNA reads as TGTGCCAGCAGTTTAAGCAGGGGCACTGAAGCTTTCTTT.

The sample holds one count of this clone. The CDR3 DNA is TGTGCCAGCAGACCGACTGGGTCAGGGTTCTCGGGGCAGTTCTTC. Its translation is CASRPTGSGFSGQFF. The V and J genes are TRBV11-2 and TRBJ2-1, with D perhaps matching TRBD1 (5 bases). V was pared by 6 bases and J by 12 bases, with 24 bases between. Per germline, CDR1 SGHAT and CDR2 FQNNGV. This CDR3 is 15 amino acids long.

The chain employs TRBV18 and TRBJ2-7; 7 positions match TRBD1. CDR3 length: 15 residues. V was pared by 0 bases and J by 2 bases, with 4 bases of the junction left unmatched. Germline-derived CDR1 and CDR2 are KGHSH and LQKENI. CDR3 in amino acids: CASSPPAGGAYEQYF. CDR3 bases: TGTGCCAGCTCACCACCTGCAGGGGGAGCCTACGAGCAGTACTTC. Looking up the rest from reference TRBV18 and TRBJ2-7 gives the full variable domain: NAGVMQNPRHLVRRRGQEARLRCSPMKGHSHVYWYRQLPEEGLKFMVYLQKENIIDESGMPKERFSAEFPKEGPSILRIQQVVRGDSAAYFCASSPPAGGAYEQYFGPGTRLTVT.

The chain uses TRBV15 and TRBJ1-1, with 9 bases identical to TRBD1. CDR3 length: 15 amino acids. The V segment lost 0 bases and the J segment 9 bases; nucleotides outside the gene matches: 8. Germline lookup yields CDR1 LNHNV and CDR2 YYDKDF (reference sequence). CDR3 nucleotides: TGTGCCACCAGCAGAGATGACGGGACAGGGTCAAAAGCTTTCTTT. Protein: CATSRDDGTGSKAFF.

The CDR3, as DNA: TGTGCCAGCAGCGTAACAGGGGGGATCCATTGGCCCGGGGAGCTGTTTTTT. This translates into CASSVTGGIHWPGELFF. The chain couples TRBV9 to TRBJ2-2; 8 bases align to TRBD1. Per the germline V gene, CDR1 is SGDLS and CDR2 is YYNGEE. V shed 1 base and J 6 bases; nucleotides not matched to a gene: 11. The CDR3 runs to 17 residues.

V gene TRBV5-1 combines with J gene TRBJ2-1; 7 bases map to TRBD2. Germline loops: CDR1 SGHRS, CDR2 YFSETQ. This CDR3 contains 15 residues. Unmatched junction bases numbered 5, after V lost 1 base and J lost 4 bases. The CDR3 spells CASSLLGGGYNEQFF. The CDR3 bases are TGCGCCAGCAGCTTGCTCGGCGGGGGTTACAATGAGCAGTTCTTC.

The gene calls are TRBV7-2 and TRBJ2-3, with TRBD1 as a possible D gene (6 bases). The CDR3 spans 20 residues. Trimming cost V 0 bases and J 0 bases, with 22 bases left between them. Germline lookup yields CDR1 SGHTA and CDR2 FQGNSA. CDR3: CASSLAFLAVLGTSTDTQYF. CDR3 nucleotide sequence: TGTGCCAGCAGCTTAGCGTTTCTGGCGGTCTTAGGGACAAGCACAGATACGCAGTATTTT.

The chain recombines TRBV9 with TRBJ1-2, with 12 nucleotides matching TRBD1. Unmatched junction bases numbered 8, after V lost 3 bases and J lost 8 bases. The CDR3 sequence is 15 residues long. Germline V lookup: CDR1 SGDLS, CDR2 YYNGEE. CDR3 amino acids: CASSAPGQGAAGYTF. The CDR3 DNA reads TGTGCCAGCAGCGCTCCGGGACAGGGGGCGGCGGGCTACACCTTC.

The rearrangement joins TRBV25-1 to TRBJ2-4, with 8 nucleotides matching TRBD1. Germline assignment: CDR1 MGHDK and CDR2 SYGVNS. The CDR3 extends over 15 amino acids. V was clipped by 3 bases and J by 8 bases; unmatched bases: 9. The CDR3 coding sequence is TGTGCCAGCAGTGACCTAGGACAGGGTCAGCACATTCAGTACTTC. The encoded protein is CASSDLGQGQHIQYF. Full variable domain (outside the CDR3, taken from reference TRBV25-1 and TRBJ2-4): EADIYQTPRYLVIGTGKKITLECSQTMGHDKMYWYQQDPGMELHLIHYSYGVNSTEKGDLSSESTVSRIRTEHFPLTLESARPSHTSQYLCASSDLGQGQHIQYFGAGTRLSVL.

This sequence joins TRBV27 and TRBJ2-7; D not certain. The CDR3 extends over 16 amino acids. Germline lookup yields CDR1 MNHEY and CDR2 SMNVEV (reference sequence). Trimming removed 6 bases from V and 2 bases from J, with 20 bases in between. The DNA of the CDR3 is TGTGCCAGCAGCCTATACCCCCCGCTGGGCACCTACGAGCAGTACTTC. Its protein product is CASSLYPPLGTYEQYF.

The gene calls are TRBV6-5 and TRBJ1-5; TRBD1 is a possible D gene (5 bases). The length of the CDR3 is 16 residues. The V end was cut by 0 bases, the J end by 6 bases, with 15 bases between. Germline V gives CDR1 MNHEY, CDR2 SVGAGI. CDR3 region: CASSYSIPGRGQPQHF. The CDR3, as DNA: TGTGCCAGCAGTTACTCGATTCCAGGGCGGGGTCAGCCCCAGCATTTT.

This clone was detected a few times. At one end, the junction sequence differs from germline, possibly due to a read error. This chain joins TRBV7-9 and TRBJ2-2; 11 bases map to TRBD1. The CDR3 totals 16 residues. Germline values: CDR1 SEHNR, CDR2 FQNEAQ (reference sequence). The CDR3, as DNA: TGTTCCAGCAGCCGTGGGACAGGGGGTCGGACCGGGGAGCTGTTTTTT. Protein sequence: CSSSRGTGGRTGELFF.

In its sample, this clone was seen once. CDR3 in DNA: TGTGCCAGCAGTTCAGGCAGGGCTCTCTATGGCTACACCTTC. Residues: CASSSGRALYGYTF. The J gene is TRBJ1-2, the V gene TRBV28, with a tentative D call TRBD1 (5 bases). Looked up from germline, CDR1 is MDHEN and CDR2 is SYDVKM. This CDR3 spans 14 amino acids. Trimming took off 4 bases at V and 4 bases at J, with 13 bases between the two ends.

The CDR3 DNA is TGTGCCAGCAGCGTAGATAGGAGGCTCAAAAACACCGGGGAGCTGTTTTTT. Its protein is CASSVDRRLKNTGELFF. This chain connects TRBV9 to TRBJ2-2; D might be TRBD2 (5 bases). V gave up 0 bases and J gave up 2 bases, with 14 bases separating them. This CDR3 is built from 17 residues. Looked up from germline, CDR1 is SGDLS and CDR2 is YYNGEE.

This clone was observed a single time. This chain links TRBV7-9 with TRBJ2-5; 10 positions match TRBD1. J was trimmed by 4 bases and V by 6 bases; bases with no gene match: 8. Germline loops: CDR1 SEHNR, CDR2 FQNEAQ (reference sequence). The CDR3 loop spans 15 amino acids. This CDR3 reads CASRPRTGGVETQYF. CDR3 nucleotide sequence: TGTGCCAGCAGACCCCGGACAGGGGGAGTAGAGACCCAGTACTTC. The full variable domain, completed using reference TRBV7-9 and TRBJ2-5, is DTGVSQNPRHKITKRGQNVTFRCDPISEHNRLYWYRQTLGQGPEFLTYFQNEAQLEKSRLLSDRFSAERPKGSFSTLEIQRTEQGDSAMYLCASRPRTGGVETQYFGPGTRLLVL.

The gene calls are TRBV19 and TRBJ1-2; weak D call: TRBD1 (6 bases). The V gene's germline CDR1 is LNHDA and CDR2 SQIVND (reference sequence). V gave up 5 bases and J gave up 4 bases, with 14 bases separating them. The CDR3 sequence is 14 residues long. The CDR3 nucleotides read TGTGCCAGTAGTCCGACAGGCCGCGGCTATGGCTACACCTTC. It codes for CASSPTGRGYGYTF.